This is a list of T cell receptor beta chains from one sample in a study of shared clonotypes between healthy human individuals. Using immunoSEQ multiplex PCR, the repertoire was profiled, and TCRdb retains in-frame clones only, with some absent. Among some 2,500,000 clones listed, around 92% were seen once. The sample consisted of naive CD4+ T cells from PBMCs. The receptor set was obtained from a man aged 18 to 30 in good health. Some clones in this sample may be carry-over from other donors' samples. The CDR3 runs from the conserved cysteine through the conserved F or W. The order of the fields is V gene, J gene, clone size, D gene, CDR3 DNA, CDR3 protein. A D gene is named only where the DNA matches it firmly. Part of the rows lack a size; the others show once, few, many or a class for expanded clones.

TRBV30	TRBJ1-1	-	-	TGTGCCTGGAGTGGGGGGGTAAACACTGAAGCTTTCTTT	CAWSGGVNTEAFF
TRBV6-5	TRBJ2-7	-	-	TGTGCCAGCAGTTCCCTGGGACGAACGGTCGCCTACGAGCAGTACTTC	CASSSLGRTVAYEQYF
TRBV5-6	TRBJ1-6	-	-	TGTGCCAGCAGCTTGGGGTCCGGGGTGAGTTCACCCCTCCACTTT	CASSLGSGVSSPLHF
TRBV18	TRBJ2-7	-	-	TGTGCCAGCTCCCGCAATAGCGGCGGCTCCTACGAGCAGTACTTC	CASSRNSGGSYEQYF
TRBV6-6	TRBJ1-3	-	-	TGTGCCAGCATTTCGGGGATCAACACCATATATTTT	CASISGINTIYF
TRBV18	TRBJ1-4	-	-	TGTGCCAGCTCACCCATTCTCTCAGAGGAAAAACTGTTTTTT	CASSPILSEEKLFF
TRBV28	TRBJ2-7	-	TRBD2	TGTGCCAGCAGTTTACCGGGGGGGCGCGCCTACGAGCAGTACTTC	CASSLPGGRAYEQYF
TRBV30	TRBJ2-3	-	-	TGTGCCTGGAGTCCTCCGGGCACAGATACGCAGTATTTT	CAWSPPGTDTQYF
TRBV28	TRBJ2-7	-	-	TGTGCCAGCAGCGACTTGGGGAGCTCCTACGAGCAGTACTTC	CASSDLGSSYEQYF
TRBV6-5	TRBJ2-3	once	-	TGTGCCAGCAGTTACGACAACACAGATACGCAGTATTTT	CASSYDNTDTQYF
TRBV30	TRBJ2-1	-	-	TGTGCCGTAAGCCCCGAAGTGCGGAGCTACAATGAGCAGTTCTTC	CAVSPEVRSYNEQFF
TRBV7-9	TRBJ1-4	-	TRBD1	TGTGCCAGCAGCGCACAGACAGGGCAGAATGAAAAACTGTTTTTT	CASSAQTGQNEKLFF
TRBV28	TRBJ2-7	-	TRBD1	TGTGCCAGCAGTTTTTTGACAGGGGGTTCCTACGAGCAGTACTTC	CASSFLTGGSYEQYF
TRBV9	TRBJ2-1	-	-	TGTGCCAGCAGCGTAGCTCCCCGACAAGCTGATGAGCAGTTCTTC	CASSVAPRQADEQFF
TRBV15	TRBJ2-3	-	-	TGTGCCACCAGCAGGGCCCCGAGGGGTCGGTACACAGATACGCAGTATTTT	CATSRAPRGRYTDTQYF
TRBV7-6	TRBJ2-1	once	-	TGTGCCAGCAGCTTAGAATGGTCCTACAATGAGCAGTTCTTC	CASSLEWSYNEQFF
TRBV5-1	TRBJ2-5	-	-	TGCGCCAGCAGGCAGGGAAGTTACCAAGAGACCCAGTACTTC	CASRQGSYQETQYF
TRBV14	TRBJ2-1	-	-	TGTGCCAGCAGCCAGGCCAATGAGCAGTTCTTC	CASSQANEQFF
TRBV28	TRBJ2-1	-	TRBD2	TGTGCCAGCAGTTCTTGGCGGGAGGAGTACAATGAGCAGTTCTTC	CASSSWREEYNEQFF
TRBV6-4	TRBJ2-3	-	-	TGTGCCAGCAGTGGGTCCGACGGAGGATGGGATACGCAGTATTTT	CASSGSDGGWDTQYF
TRBV6-1	TRBJ1-5	-	-	TGTGCCAGCAGTGAACGCTTCTCTCAGCCCCAGCATTTT	CASSERFSQPQHF
TRBV5-4	TRBJ2-7	-	-	TGTGCCAGCAGCTTAAGGCACCCCTCAAGCTCCTACGAGCAGTACTTC	CASSLRHPSSSYEQYF
TRBV27	TRBJ2-1	-	-	TGTGCCAGCAGTTTATCTGTCCTCGGGAGAAATGAGCAGTTCTTC	CASSLSVLGRNEQFF
TRBV6-1	TRBJ2-7	once	-	TGTGCCAGCAGGCGCGCCGCCGCTCCCTACGAGCAGTACTTC	CASRRAAAPYEQYF
TRBV15	TRBJ2-3	-	TRBD1	TGTGCCACCAGCAGAGTGCGGACAGGGATCCCAGATACGCAGTATTTT	CATSRVRTGIPDTQYF
TRBV15	TRBJ1-3	-	-	TGTGCCACCAGCAGGGAAGGGGCCGACCCCTCTGGAAACACCATATATTTT	CATSREGADPSGNTIYF
TRBV28	TRBJ1-4	-	-	TGTGCCAGCAGCGCTGCCGGGGGGTCTAATGAAAAACTGTTTTTT	CASSAAGGSNEKLFF
TRBV28	TRBJ1-2	-	-	TGTGCCAGCAGTTTTAAACGCGGCTACACCTTC	CASSFKRGYTF
TRBV10-3	TRBJ1-1	-	TRBD1	TGTGCCATCAGTGAGTCGAATCCAGGGGGGAACACTGAAGCTTTCTTT	CAISESNPGGNTEAFF
TRBV28	TRBJ2-3	-	TRBD1	TGTGCCAGCAGTTTGGGGACAGGGGGCGCTTTGTCCTGGGGGTTCACAGATACGCAGTATTTT	CASSLGTGGALSWGFTDTQYF
TRBV18	TRBJ2-3	-	-	TGTGCCAGCTCACCCCCGAGGGGCAGACCCACAGATACGCAGTATTTT	CASSPPRGRPTDTQYF
TRBV30	TRBJ2-2	-	-	TGTGCCTGGGGATGGGGCCCGCTCCCCGGGGAGCTGTTTTTT	CAWGWGPLPGELFF
TRBV7-2	TRBJ2-1	-	TRBD2	TGTGCCAGCAGCGGTAGCGGGACCAGGGGAAATGAGCAGTTCTTC	CASSGSGTRGNEQFF
TRBV10-3	TRBJ1-5	-	-	TGTGCCATCAGTGAGCAGGGTAAAGCCCAGCATTTT	CAISEQGKAQHF
TRBV29-1	TRBJ2-3	once	TRBD2	TGCAGCGCCCGGGGACTAGCGGGAGAGAGTACGCAGTATTTT	CSARGLAGESTQYF
TRBV27	TRBJ1-4	-	TRBD1	TGTGCCAGCCCGTTATACCTGTGTATACGAGGGGGCGAGTGTATGACTAATGAAAAACTGTTTTTT	CASPLYLCIRGGECMTNEKLFF
TRBV5-8	TRBJ2-1	-	-	TGTGCCAGCAGCTTTCGCGGCGCCTACAATGAGCAGTTCTTC	CASSFRGAYNEQFF
TRBV10-3	TRBJ2-1	-	-	TGTGCCATCAGCACCGGCCCTACGGGAAGCACCTACAATGAGCAGTTCTTC	CAISTGPTGSTYNEQFF
TRBV5-1	TRBJ2-1	-	TRBD2	TGCGCCAGCAGCTTCCAAGCGGGGGACAATGAGCAGTTCTTC	CASSFQAGDNEQFF
TRBV7-2	TRBJ2-7	-	TRBD2	TGTGCCAGCAGCCCCGTGGCGGGAGGGCCACACGAGCAGTACTTC	CASSPVAGGPHEQYF
TRBV6-6	TRBJ2-7	-	-	TGTGCCAGCAGTCGGGGACTGAACTACGAGCAGTACTTC	CASSRGLNYEQYF
TRBV2	TRBJ1-2	few	TRBD1	TGTGCCAGCAGAAGAGGGACAGGATCTGGCTACACCTTC	CASRRGTGSGYTF
TRBV5-1	TRBJ1-1	few	-	TGCGCCAGCAGCCGTGCCCCGTACGCTGAAGCTTTCTTT	CASSRAPYAEAFF
TRBV11-2	TRBJ2-5	-	TRBD1	TGTGCCAGCAGCTTAGTTCCAGGGGGAGTCCAAGAGACCCAGTACTTC	CASSLVPGGVQETQYF
TRBV28	TRBJ1-4	-	TRBD1	TGTGCCAGCAGAAATCCAGGGGGACCGAATGAAAAACTGTTTTTT	CASRNPGGPNEKLFF
TRBV30	TRBJ2-5	-	TRBD2	TGTGCCTGGAGTGGAGGTAGCGGGAGGGCCTACAGCCCAGAGACCCAGTACTTC	CAWSGGSGRAYSPETQYF
TRBV7-6	TRBJ2-2	-	-	TGTGCCAGCGGTACAGCGCGGACCGGGGAGCTGTTTTTT	CASGTARTGELFF
TRBV6-1	TRBJ2-3	-	TRBD2	TGTGCCAGCAGTGGCACCCTAGGGGCGGGAGGTGCAGATACGCAGTATTTT	CASSGTLGAGGADTQYF
TRBV4-1	TRBJ2-2	once	-	TGCGCCAGCAGCCAAGATCGAAATAGGGACCCTTCTGGGGAGCTGTTTTTT	CASSQDRNRDPSGELFF
TRBV27	TRBJ1-5	-	-	TGTGCCAGCAGCCTACTACAGGGCTGGCAGCCCCAGCATTTT	CASSLLQGWQPQHF
TRBV9	TRBJ2-2	-	TRBD1	TGTGCCAGCAGCGTAGGAGACAGGGTCGCCGGGGAGCTGTTTTTT	CASSVGDRVAGELFF
TRBV6-1	TRBJ1-2	few	-	TGTGCCAGCAGTGAAGCGCTTCCCTATGGCTACACCTTC	CASSEALPYGYTF
TRBV28	TRBJ1-5	-	-	TGTGCCAGCAGTTTGACGCAGTTCAGGTGGATTGGACAGCCCCAGCATTTT	CASSLTQFRWIGQPQHF